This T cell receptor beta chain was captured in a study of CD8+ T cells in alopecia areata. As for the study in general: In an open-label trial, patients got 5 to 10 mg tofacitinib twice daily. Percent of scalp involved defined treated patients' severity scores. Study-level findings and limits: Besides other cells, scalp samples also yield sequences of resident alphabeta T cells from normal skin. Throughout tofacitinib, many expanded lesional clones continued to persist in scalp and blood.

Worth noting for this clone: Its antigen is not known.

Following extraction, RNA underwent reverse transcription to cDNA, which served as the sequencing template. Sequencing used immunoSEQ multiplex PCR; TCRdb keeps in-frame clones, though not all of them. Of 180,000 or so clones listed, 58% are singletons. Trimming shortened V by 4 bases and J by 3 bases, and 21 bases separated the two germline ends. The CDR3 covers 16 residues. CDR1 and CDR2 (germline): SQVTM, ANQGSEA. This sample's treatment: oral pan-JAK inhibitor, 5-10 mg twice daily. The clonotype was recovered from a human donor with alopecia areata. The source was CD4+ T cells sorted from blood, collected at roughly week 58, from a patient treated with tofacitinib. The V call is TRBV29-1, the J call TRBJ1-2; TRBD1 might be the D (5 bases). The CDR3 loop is CSVVIRQTFLDYGYTF. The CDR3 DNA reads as TGCAGCGTTGTAATACGACAGACCTTTTTAGACTATGGCTACACCTTC. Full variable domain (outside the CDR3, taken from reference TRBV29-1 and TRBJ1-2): SAVISQKPSRDICQRGTSLTIQCQVDSQVTMMFWYRQQPGQSLTLIATANQGSEATYESGFVIDKFPISRPNLTFSTLTVSNMSPEDSSIYLCSVVIRQTFLDYGYTFGSGTRLTVV.